These T cell receptor beta chains were read from a single sample in a study of blood T cells in healthy people across ages. TCRdb redid the calling of the 5' RACE reads with MiXCR, one entry per CDR3 protein. The table records 2 million or so distinct CDR3 sequences, 49% of them present only once. Sequenced sample: blood. The origin of the receptors is a woman aged 40 to 55 in good health. Each CDR3 is given with its conserved first and last residue. D genes are given only for firm matches. Size is omitted from some rows. Given values are once, few, many or a class for expanded clones.

size,D,J,V,DNA,CDR3
.,TRBD1,TRBJ2-1,TRBV7-2,TGTGCCAGCAGCTTAGTAGGACAGGGTATAAATGAGCAGTTCTTC,CASSLVGQGINEQFF
few,TRBD1,TRBJ1-1,TRBV20-1,TGCAGTGCTAATGACAGGGCCTTGCGGACTGAAGCTTTCTTT,CSANDRALRTEAFF
.,.,TRBJ2-4,TRBV7-2,TGTGCCAGCAGCCCGGCCGGGGCCCGGGGATACATTCAGTACTTC,CASSPAGARGYIQYF
few,.,TRBJ1-2,TRBV10-3,TGTGCCATCAGGGGGACTGCCACTAACTATGGCTACACCTTC,CAIRGTATNYGYTF
few,.,TRBJ2-5,TRBV4-2,TGTGCCAGCAGCCAAGAAGGCGGGCTCTACCAAGAGACCCAGTACTTC,CASSQEGGLYQETQYF
.,TRBD1,TRBJ2-5,TRBV28,TGTGCCAGCAGTTTCAGACAGGGAAGGCGAGAGACCCAGTACTTC,CASSFRQGRRETQYF
.,.,TRBJ2-4,TRBV28,TGTGCCAGCAGTGTACAGGATTTAGACAAAAACATTCAGTACTTC,CASSVQDLDKNIQYF
.,.,TRBJ2-7,TRBV6-6,TGTGCCAGCAGTCCCTGGGGCCACGAGCAGTACTTT,CASSPWGHEQYF
.,TRBD2,TRBJ2-3,TRBV5-6,TGTGCCAGCAGCCCCGTAGCGGGGGGCCTTTTAACAGATACGCAGTATTTT,CASSPVAGGLLTDTQYF
.,.,TRBJ1-5,TRBV21-1,TGTGCCAGCAGCAAAGGAGGGACGGTCAATAGCAATCAGCCCCAGCATTTT,CASSKGGTVNSNQPQHF
few,.,TRBJ2-5,TRBV5-6,TGTGCCAGCAGCTTCCCGACAGATTCAGCCCCAGAGACCCAGTACTTC,CASSFPTDSAPETQYF
.,TRBD1,TRBJ1-2,TRBV29-1,TGCAGCGCAGGGACAGGGGTGGCGAGTGGCTACACCTTC,CSAGTGVASGYTF
.,TRBD2,TRBJ2-1,TRBV6-1,TGTGCCAGTCGGGGGAGCTTAGCGGGGGCACCGAACAATGAGCAGTTCTTC,CASRGSLAGAPNNEQFF
.,TRBD1,TRBJ1-6,TRBV9,TGTGCCAGCAGCGTTAGAGGGACAGATAATTCACCCCTCCACTTT,CASSVRGTDNSPLHF
.,.,TRBJ2-1,TRBV9,TGTGCCAGCAGCGATGGGGTGAGGGGTGAGCAGTTCTTC,CASSDGVRGEQFF
.,TRBD2,TRBJ2-1,TRBV4-1,TGCGCCAGCAGCCAAGAAGCGGGGACTACCTACTACAATGAGCAGTTCTTC,CASSQEAGTTYYNEQFF
.,.,TRBJ1-6,TRBV7-2,TGTGCCAGCAGCTTGTGGGGGCCAGAGATGTATAATTCACCCCTCCACTTT,CASSLWGPEMYNSPLHF
once,.,TRBJ2-5,TRBV20-1,TGCAGTGCTAGAGTTCTGACTACTCAGGAGGCCCAGTACTTC,CSARVLTTQEAQYF
.,.,TRBJ2-3,TRBV24-1,TGTGCCACCAGTGATTTGCTTCCAGGTGGCCCAGATACGCAGTATTTT,CATSDLLPGGPDTQYF
few,TRBD2,TRBJ2-5,TRBV28,TGTGCCAGCAGTCCTTGGACTAGCGGGGGATTCGAGACCCAGTACTTC,CASSPWTSGGFETQYF
few,.,TRBJ1-2,TRBV15,TGTGCCACCAGCAGAGATGGGGGCCTAAACTATGGCTACACCTTC,CATSRDGGLNYGYTF
.,.,TRBJ2-7,TRBV6-6,TGTGCCAGCAGTTACACAGGGCTAGCGGACTACGAGCAGTACTTC,CASSYTGLADYEQYF
many,.,TRBJ1-5,TRBV20-1,TGCAGTGCTGGGGGAAAAGGGCATCAGCCCCAGCATTTT,CSAGGKGHQPQHF
.,TRBD1,TRBJ1-2,TRBV7-9,TGTGCCTGCAGCTTAGTCCCTCGGACAGGGAACTATGGCTACACCTTC,CACSLVPRTGNYGYTF
few,.,TRBJ2-5,TRBV29-1,TGCAGCGTAAAATGGGGGCCCCAAGAGACCCAGTACTTC,CSVKWGPQETQYF
.,.,TRBJ1-2,TRBV7-9,TGTGCCAGCAGCTCCACAGAATACTTTGGCTACACCTTC,CASSSTEYFGYTF